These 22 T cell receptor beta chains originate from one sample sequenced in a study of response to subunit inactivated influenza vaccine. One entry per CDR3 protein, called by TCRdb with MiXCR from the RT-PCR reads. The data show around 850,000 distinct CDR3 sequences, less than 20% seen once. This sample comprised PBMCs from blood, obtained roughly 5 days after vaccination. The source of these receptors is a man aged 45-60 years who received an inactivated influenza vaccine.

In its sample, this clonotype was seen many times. CDR3 sequence (DNA): TGCAGTGCTAGTCCGGGCCAGGGGGCTCTAGACGAGCAGTACTTC. This sequence encodes CSASPGQGALDEQYF. The rearrangement joins TRBV20-1 to TRBJ2-7, with 8 bases fitting TRBD1. The CDR3 length is 15 residues. Germline V gene lookup returns CDR1 DFQATT and CDR2 SNEGSKA (reference sequence). Trimming cost V 3 bases and J 5 bases; bases outside gene matches: 12.

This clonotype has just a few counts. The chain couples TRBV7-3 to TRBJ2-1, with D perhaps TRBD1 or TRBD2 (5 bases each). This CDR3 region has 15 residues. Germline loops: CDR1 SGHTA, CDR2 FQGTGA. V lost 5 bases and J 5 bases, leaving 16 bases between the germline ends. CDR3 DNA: TGTGCCAGCAGCCCGACCGGGACCTCAGACAATGAGCAGTTCTTC. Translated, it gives CASSPTGTSDNEQFF.

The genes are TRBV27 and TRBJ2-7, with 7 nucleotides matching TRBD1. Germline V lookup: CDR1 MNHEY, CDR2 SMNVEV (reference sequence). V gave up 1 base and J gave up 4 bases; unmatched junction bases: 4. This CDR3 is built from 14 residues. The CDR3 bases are TGTGCCAGCAGTTTATTAGGGACAGCTTACGAGCAGTACTTC. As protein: CASSLLGTAYEQYF.

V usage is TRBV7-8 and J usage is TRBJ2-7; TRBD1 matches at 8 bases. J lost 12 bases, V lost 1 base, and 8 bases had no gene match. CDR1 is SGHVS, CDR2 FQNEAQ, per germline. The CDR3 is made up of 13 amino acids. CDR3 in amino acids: CASSLGRDRTGYF. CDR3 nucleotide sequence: TGTGCCAGCAGCTTAGGCAGGGACAGGACGGGGTACTTC.

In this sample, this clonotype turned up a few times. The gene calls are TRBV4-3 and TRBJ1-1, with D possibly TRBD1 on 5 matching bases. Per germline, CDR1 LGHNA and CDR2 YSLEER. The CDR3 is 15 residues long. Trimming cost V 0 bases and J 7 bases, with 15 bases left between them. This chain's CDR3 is CASSQDRNRMIEAFF. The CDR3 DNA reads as TGCGCCAGCAGCCAAGATCGAAACAGGATGATTGAAGCTTTCTTT.

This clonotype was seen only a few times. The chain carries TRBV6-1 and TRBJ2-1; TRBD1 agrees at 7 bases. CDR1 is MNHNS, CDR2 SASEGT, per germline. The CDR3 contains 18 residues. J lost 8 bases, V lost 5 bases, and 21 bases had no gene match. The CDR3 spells CASSPAFSGTETPYEQFF. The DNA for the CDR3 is TGTGCCAGCAGTCCCGCTTTCTCCGGGACAGAAACCCCTTATGAGCAGTTCTTC.

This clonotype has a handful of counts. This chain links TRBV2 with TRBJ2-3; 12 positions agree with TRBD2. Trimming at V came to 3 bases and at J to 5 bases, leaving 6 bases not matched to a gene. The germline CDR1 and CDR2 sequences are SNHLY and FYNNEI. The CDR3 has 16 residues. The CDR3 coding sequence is TGTGCCAGCAGTGACCCTAGCGGGAGGGCCGTAGATACGCAGTATTTT. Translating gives CASSDPSGRAVDTQYF.

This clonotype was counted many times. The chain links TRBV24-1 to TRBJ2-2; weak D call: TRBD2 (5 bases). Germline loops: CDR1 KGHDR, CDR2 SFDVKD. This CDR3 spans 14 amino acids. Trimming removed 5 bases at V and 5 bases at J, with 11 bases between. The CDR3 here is CATSGEYVTGELFF. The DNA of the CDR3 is TGTGCCACCAGTGGGGAGTACGTGACCGGGGAGCTGTTTTTT.

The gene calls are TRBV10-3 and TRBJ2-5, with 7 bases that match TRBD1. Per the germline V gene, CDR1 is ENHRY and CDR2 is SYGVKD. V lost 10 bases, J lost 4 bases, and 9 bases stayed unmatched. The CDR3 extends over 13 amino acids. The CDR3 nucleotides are TGTGCCAGCACGGGACAGACAAGAGAGACCCAGTACTTC. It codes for CASTGQTRETQYF.

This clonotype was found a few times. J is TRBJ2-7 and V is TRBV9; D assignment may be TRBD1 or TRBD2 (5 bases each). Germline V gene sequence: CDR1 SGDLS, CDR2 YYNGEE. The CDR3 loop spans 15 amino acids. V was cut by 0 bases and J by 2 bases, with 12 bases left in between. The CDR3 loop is CASSVDEGSTYEQYF. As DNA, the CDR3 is TGTGCCAGCAGCGTAGATGAGGGGAGCACCTACGAGCAGTACTTC.

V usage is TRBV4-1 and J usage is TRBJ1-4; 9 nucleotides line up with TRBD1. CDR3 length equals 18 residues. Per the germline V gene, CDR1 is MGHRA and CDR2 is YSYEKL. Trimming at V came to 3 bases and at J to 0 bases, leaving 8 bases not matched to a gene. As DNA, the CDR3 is TGCGCCAGCAGCCACCGGACAGGGGAAAGATCAACTAATGAAAAACTGTTTTTT. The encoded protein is CASSHRTGERSTNEKLFF.

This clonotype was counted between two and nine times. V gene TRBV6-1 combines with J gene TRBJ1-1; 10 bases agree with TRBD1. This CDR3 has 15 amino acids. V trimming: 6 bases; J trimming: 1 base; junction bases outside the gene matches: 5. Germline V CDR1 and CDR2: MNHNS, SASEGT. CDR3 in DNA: TGTGCCAGCAGGACAGGGGGCGGTGGGAACACTGAAGCTTTCTTT. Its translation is CASRTGGGGNTEAFF.

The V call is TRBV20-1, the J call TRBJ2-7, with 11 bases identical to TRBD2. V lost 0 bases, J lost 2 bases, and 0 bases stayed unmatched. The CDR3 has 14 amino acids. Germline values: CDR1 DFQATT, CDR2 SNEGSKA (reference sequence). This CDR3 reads CSAREGLAAYEQYF. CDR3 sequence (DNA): TGCAGTGCTAGAGAGGGACTAGCGGCCTACGAGCAGTACTTC.

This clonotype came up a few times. The CDR3 nucleotides are TGCAGTGCTAGGCGGGGGGCATACGATACGCAGTATTTT. This codes for CSARRGAYDTQYF. V is TRBV20-1 and J is TRBJ2-3; 8 bases align to TRBD2. The ends lost 3 bases at V and 6 bases at J; junction bases unmatched: 5. CDR1 is DFQATT, CDR2 SNEGSKA, per germline (reference sequence). This CDR3 has 13 amino acids.

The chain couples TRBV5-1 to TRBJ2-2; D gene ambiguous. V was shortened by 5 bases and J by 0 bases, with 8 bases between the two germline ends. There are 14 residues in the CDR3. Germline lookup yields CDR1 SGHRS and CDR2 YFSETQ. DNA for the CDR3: TGCGCCAGCAGTAAGGGCTCGAACACCGGGGAGCTGTTTTTT. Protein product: CASSKGSNTGELFF.

The CDR3 sequence is CASSYGFGGDLYGYTF. The CDR3 DNA reads as TGTGCCAGCAGTTACGGGTTTGGGGGCGACCTCTATGGCTACACCTTC. This chain joins TRBV6-5 and TRBJ1-2; weak D call: TRBD1 (6 bases). With 2 bases removed from V and 4 bases from J, the gap between germline ends came to 17 bases. There are 16 residues in the CDR3. The V gene's germline CDR1 is MNHEY and CDR2 SVGAGI.

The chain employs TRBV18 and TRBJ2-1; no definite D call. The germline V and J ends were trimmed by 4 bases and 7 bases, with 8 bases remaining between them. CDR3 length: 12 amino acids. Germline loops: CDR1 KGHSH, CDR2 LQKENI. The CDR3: CASSQQQNEQFF. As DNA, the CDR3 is TGTGCCAGCTCACAGCAGCAAAATGAGCAGTTCTTC.

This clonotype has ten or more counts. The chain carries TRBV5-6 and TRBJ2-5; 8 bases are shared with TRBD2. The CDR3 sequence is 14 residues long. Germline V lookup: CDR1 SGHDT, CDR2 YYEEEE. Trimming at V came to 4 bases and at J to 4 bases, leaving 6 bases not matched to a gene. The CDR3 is CASSTGTRGETQYF. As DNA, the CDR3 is TGTGCCAGCAGCACCGGGACTAGAGGAGAGACCCAGTACTTC.

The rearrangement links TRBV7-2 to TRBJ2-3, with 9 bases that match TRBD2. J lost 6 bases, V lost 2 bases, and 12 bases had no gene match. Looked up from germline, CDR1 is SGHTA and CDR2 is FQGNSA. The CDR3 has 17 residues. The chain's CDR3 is CASSLFQAGGGADTQYF. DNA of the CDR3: TGTGCCAGCAGCTTATTCCAAGCGGGGGGTGGGGCTGATACGCAGTATTTT.

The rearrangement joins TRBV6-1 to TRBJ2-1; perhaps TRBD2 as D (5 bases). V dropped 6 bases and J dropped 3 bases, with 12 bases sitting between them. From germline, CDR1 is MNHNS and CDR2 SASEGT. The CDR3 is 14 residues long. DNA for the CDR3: TGTGCCAGCAGACCGAGCGGTTACTACAATGAGCAGTTCTTC. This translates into CASRPSGYYNEQFF.

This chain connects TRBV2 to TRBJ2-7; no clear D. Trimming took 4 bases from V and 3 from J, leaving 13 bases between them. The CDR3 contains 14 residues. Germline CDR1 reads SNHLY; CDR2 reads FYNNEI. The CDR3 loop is CASSGLLFGYEQYF. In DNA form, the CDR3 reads TGTGCCAGCAGTGGACTCCTGTTCGGCTACGAGCAGTACTTC.

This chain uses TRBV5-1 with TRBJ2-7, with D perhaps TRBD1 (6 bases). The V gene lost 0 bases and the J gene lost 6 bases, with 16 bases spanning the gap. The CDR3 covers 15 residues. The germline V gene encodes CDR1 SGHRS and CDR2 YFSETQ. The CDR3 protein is CASSLGDWGRGEQYF. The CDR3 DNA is TGCGCCAGCAGCTTGGGGGATTGGGGGCGTGGCGAGCAGTACTTC. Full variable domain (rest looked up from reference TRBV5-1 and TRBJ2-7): KAGVTQTPRYLIKTRGQQVTLSCSPISGHRSVSWYQQTPGQGLQFLFEYFSETQRNKGNFPGRFSGRQFSNSRSEMNVSTLELGDSALYLCASSLGDWGRGEQYFGPGTRLTVT.